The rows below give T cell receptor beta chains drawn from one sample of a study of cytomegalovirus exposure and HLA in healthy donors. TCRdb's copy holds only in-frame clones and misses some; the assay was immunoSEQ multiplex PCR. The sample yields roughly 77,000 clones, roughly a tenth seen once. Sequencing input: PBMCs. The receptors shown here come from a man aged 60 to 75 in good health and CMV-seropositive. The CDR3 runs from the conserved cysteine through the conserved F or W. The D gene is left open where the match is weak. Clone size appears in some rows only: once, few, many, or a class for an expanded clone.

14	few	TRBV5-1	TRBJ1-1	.	TGCGCCAGCAGCTACGGACAGACGAACACTGAAGCTTTCTTT	CASSYGQTNTEAFF
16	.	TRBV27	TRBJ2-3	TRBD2	TGTGCCAGCAGTTTATTGGGGGGACTAGCGACAGATACGCAGTATTTT	CASSLLGGLATDTQYF
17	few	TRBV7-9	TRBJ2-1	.	TGTGCCAGCAGCCTCCCGGGGGGCCCTTTCTCCTACAATGAGCAGTTCTTC	CASSLPGGPFSYNEQFF
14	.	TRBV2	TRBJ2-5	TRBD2	TGTGCCAGCAGTGAAAATTGGGGGGGTGAGACCCAGTACTTC	CASSENWGGETQYF
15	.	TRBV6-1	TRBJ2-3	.	TGTGCCAGCAGTGACGGACTAACCTACACAGATACGCAGTATTTT	CASSDGLTYTDTQYF
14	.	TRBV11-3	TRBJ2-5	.	TGTGCCAGCAGCTCGAACACAGGGAAAGAGACCCAGTACTTC	CASSSNTGKETQYF
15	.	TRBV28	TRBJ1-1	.	TGTGCCAGCAGTTCGGTCAGGAAAATGAACACTGAAGCTTTCTTT	CASSSVRKMNTEAFF
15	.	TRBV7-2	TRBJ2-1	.	TGTGCCAGCACCTACGCGAGACTAGACTCCTATGAGCAGTTCTTC	CASTYARLDSYEQFF
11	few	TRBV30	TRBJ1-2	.	TGTGCCTGGAGTATTGCGGAAGGCTACACCTTC	CAWSIAEGYTF
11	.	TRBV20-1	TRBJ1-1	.	TGCAGTGCTGGGGCTCTACTTGAAGCTTTCTTT	CSAGALLEAFF
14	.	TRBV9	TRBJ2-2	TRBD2	TGTGCCAGCAGCGCCGGGACTAGCGGCGGGGAGCTGTTTTTT	CASSAGTSGGELFF
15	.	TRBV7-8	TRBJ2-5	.	TGTGCCAGCAGCTCCGCCCAGGGCAGACAAGAGACCCAGTACTTC	CASSSAQGRQETQYF
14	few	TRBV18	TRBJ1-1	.	TGTGCCAGCTCACCATCGGGGATGAACACTGAAGCTTTCTTT	CASSPSGMNTEAFF
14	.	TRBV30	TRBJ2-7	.	TGTGCCTGGAGAGCGGACCCTCTCTCCTACGAGCAGTACTTC	CAWRADPLSYEQYF
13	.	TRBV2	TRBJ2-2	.	TGTGCCACCCGGACTGTGAACACCGGGGAGCTGTTTTTT	CATRTVNTGELFF
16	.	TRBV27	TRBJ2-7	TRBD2	TGTGCCAGCAGTTTAGAGGTGGCGGGAGCCGCCTACGAGCAGTACTTC	CASSLEVAGAAYEQYF
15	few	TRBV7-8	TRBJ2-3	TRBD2	TGTGCCAGCAGCTTACTAGCGGGGGGCCGAGATACGCAGTATTTT	CASSLLAGGRDTQYF
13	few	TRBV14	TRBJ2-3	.	TGTGCCAGCAGCCGAAGAGTCACAGATACGCAGTATTTT	CASSRRVTDTQYF
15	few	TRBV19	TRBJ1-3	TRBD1	TGTGCCAGTAGTGTCGGACAGGGGGCTGGAAACACCATATATTTT	CASSVGQGAGNTIYF
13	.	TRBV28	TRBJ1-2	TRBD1	TGTGCCAGCAGCCTTAAGGGGGCGCATGGCTACACCTTC	CASSLKGAHGYTF
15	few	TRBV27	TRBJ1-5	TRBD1	TGTGCCAGCAGTTTCTCAGGGGGCTCAGGACAGCCCCAGCATTTT	CASSFSGGSGQPQHF
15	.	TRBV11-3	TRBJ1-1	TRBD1	TGTGCCAGCAGCTTAGGGTCAGGGGGGAACACTGAAGCTTTCTTT	CASSLGSGGNTEAFF